Shown below are 24 T cell receptor beta chains from a single sample sequenced in a study of spatial heterogeneity in lung cancer. One entry per CDR3 protein results from TCRdb running MiXCR on the 5' RACE reads. This sample has about 120,000 distinct CDR3 sequences, with approximately 10% found just once. The sample's time point: blood at routine non-recurrence follow-up after resection. The sequencing here drew on PBMCs, taken at follow-up. These receptor sequences come from a female donor with early-stage non-small cell lung cancer.

This clonotype was observed a few times. This chain links TRBV2 with TRBJ2-3; TRBD2 aligns across 11 bases. The CDR3 has 15 residues. Germline V gene sequence: CDR1 SNHLY, CDR2 FYNNEI. Unmatched junction bases numbered 5, after V lost 7 bases and J lost 2 bases. CDR3 sequence: CASITGLADTDTQYF. CDR3 nucleotides: TGTGCCAGCATCACGGGACTAGCGGACACAGATACGCAGTATTTT.

At least ten counts were recorded for this clonotype. The CDR3 spells CASSPGPQNNEQFF. The CDR3 DNA reads as TGTGCCAGCAGCCCAGGGCCCCAGAACAATGAGCAGTTCTTC. The gene calls are TRBV3-1 and TRBJ2-1; a weak D match, TRBD1 (5 bases). Trimming removed 4 bases from V and 5 bases from J, with 12 bases in between. Germline assignment: CDR1 LGHDT and CDR2 YNNKEL (reference sequence). The length of the CDR3 is 14 residues.

Only a few counts were recorded for this clonotype. The chain recombines TRBV20-1 with TRBJ2-7, with 10 nucleotides matching TRBD2. This CDR3 comprises 12 residues. V trimming: 6 bases; J trimming: 4 bases; junction bases outside the gene matches: 3. CDR1 DFQATT and CDR2 SNEGSKA come from the germline V gene (reference sequence). The CDR3 nucleotides read TGCAGTGCACCTAGCGGGAGTTACGAGCAGTACTTC. It is translated as CSAPSGSYEQYF.

This clonotype has just a few counts. The J gene is TRBJ2-2, the V gene TRBV29-1, with TRBD2 matching over 7 bases. This CDR3 contains 14 residues. Germline values: CDR1 SQVTM, CDR2 ANQGSEA. V gave up 5 bases and J gave up 4 bases; unmatched junction bases: 7. CDR3 in amino acids: CSVTPRTSTGELFF. CDR3 nucleotides: TGCAGCGTTACCCCAAGGACTAGCACCGGGGAGCTGTTTTTT.

This clonotype showed up just a few times. Written as DNA, the CDR3 is TGTGCCAGTAGTACTGGTCTACTAGCGGGAGGGGATGAGCAGTTCTTC. It specifies CASSTGLLAGGDEQFF. This chain links TRBV19 with TRBJ2-1, with 13 positions matching TRBD2. The germline gives CDR1 LNHDA, CDR2 SQIVND (reference sequence). This CDR3 is 16 amino acids long. V trimming: 4 bases; J trimming: 8 bases; junction bases outside the gene matches: 8.

The rearrangement joins TRBV20-1 to TRBJ2-5, with D unclear. Germline V gene data show CDR1 as DFQATT and CDR2 as SNEGSKA (reference sequence). V gave up 3 bases and J gave up 2 bases, with 7 bases separating them. The CDR3 length is 12 residues. The CDR3 region is CSARARQETQYF. The CDR3 bases are TGCAGTGCTAGGGCTAGACAAGAGACCCAGTACTTC.

V gene TRBV28 combines with J gene TRBJ2-5; D uncertain. Trimming took 2 bases from V and 5 from J, leaving 9 bases between them. The CDR3 consists of 13 residues. The germline V gene has CDR1 MDHEN and CDR2 SYDVKM. CDR3 nucleotides: TGTGCCAGCAGTTTAAGTGTCTTTGAGACCCAGTACTTC. It translates to CASSLSVFETQYF.

The chain couples TRBV7-8 to TRBJ2-3; 7 bases align to TRBD2. Per the germline V gene, CDR1 is SGHVS and CDR2 is FQNEAQ. The CDR3 is made up of 16 amino acids. Trimming at V came to 3 bases and at J to 7 bases, leaving 13 bases not matched to a gene. The CDR3: CASSLTRDYFSHTQYF. The CDR3 region has the DNA TGTGCCAGCAGCTTGACCCGGGACTACTTTTCTCATACGCAGTATTTT.

This clonotype turned up a few times. The gene calls are TRBV10-1 and TRBJ1-5, with D perhaps TRBD1 (5 bases). V lost 0 bases, J lost 7 bases, and 16 bases lay in between. Germline-derived CDR1 and CDR2 are WNHNN and SYGVQD (reference sequence). There are 16 residues in the CDR3. CDR3 DNA: TGCGCCAGCAGTGAGTCTTTTAAGCGTAGGGGCCAGCCCCAGCATTTT. It specifies CASSESFKRRGQPQHF.

The chain carries TRBV20-1 and TRBJ1-1; the match to TRBD1 covers 8 bases. The germline V gene encodes CDR1 DFQATT and CDR2 SNEGSKA (reference sequence). This CDR3 contains 13 residues. V gave up 5 bases and J gave up 1 base; unmatched junction bases: 3. As DNA, the CDR3 is TGCAGTGCTCCCGGGACAGGGAACACTGAAGCTTTCTTT. Translation: CSAPGTGNTEAFF.

This clonotype occurred many times. The gene calls are TRBV29-1 and TRBJ1-1; D is unresolved. The germline V and J ends were trimmed by 6 bases and 5 bases, with 16 bases remaining between them. This CDR3 is 13 amino acids long. Germline V gene lookup returns CDR1 SQVTM and CDR2 ANQGSEA. DNA for the CDR3: TGCAGCGTCCAAGGGCCGGCGATGACTGAAGCTTTCTTT. Protein sequence: CSVQGPAMTEAFF.

This clonotype was picked up a small number of times. The chain combines TRBV12-3 or TRBV12-4 with TRBJ1-1; D is undetermined. V was shortened by 6 bases and J by 5 bases, with 13 bases between the two germline ends. The CDR3 spans 13 residues. The CDR3 DNA sequence: TGTGCCAGCAGATCAAATGGATGGACTGAAGCTTTCTTT. This codes for CASRSNGWTEAFF.

The V gene is TRBV6-5, the J gene TRBJ1-1; no reliable D call. Trimming pared 6 bases from V and 7 bases from J, leaving 15 bases between. In germline, CDR1 is MNHEY, CDR2 SVGAGI. The CDR3 has 13 residues. Here the CDR3 DNA reads TGTGCCAGCAGACGTTGGGAGGGCGATGAAGCTTTCTTT. It translates to CASRRWEGDEAFF.

This clonotype has a handful of counts. The chain links TRBV19 to TRBJ2-3; D possibly corresponds to TRBD1 (6 bases). Looked up from germline, CDR1 is LNHDA and CDR2 is SQIVND (reference sequence). Deletions cut 8 bases from V and 0 bases from J, with 12 bases between. The CDR3 runs to 14 residues. The DNA for the CDR3 is TGTGCCAGTCGACAGGAGGCTAGCACAGATACGCAGTATTTT. Translation: CASRQEASTDTQYF.

This clonotype turned up a few times. The genes are TRBV7-2 and TRBJ1-1; 7 bases align to TRBD1. With V trimmed by 8 bases and J by 1 base, 13 bases remained unmatched. This CDR3 comprises 16 residues. Germline CDR1 reads SGHTA; CDR2 reads FQGNSA. CDR3 sequence: CASGRGDRATNTEAFF. For the CDR3, the DNA is TGTGCCAGCGGGCGTGGAGACAGGGCTACGAACACTGAAGCTTTCTTT.

This rearrangement joins TRBV13 to TRBJ2-1; D perhaps matches TRBD1 (6 bases). V dropped 4 bases and J dropped 3 bases, with 13 bases sitting between them. The germline V gene encodes CDR1 PRHDT and CDR2 FYEKMQ (reference sequence). This CDR3 spans 15 amino acids. The CDR3 sequence is CASSSRDTDYNEQFF. CDR3 in DNA: TGTGCCAGCAGCTCCCGGGACACAGACTACAATGAGCAGTTCTTC.

The sample holds a few counts of this clonotype. J is TRBJ2-1 and V is TRBV7-2; 8 bases agree with TRBD1. V gave up 5 bases and J gave up 3 bases; unmatched junction bases: 6. Germline V gene lookup returns CDR1 SGHTA and CDR2 FQGNSA. This CDR3 region has 15 residues. The CDR3 spells CASSPFGQGYNEQFF. The CDR3 DNA sequence: TGTGCCAGCAGCCCATTCGGACAGGGCTACAATGAGCAGTTCTTC.

This clonotype was detected only a few times. The J gene is TRBJ1-4, the V gene TRBV28, with TRBD1 as a possible D gene (5 bases). V was pared by 7 bases and J by 6 bases, with 15 bases between. The CDR3 runs to 14 residues. Germline loops: CDR1 MDHEN, CDR2 SYDVKM. CDR3: CASTEGNRHEKLFF. The CDR3 DNA is TGTGCCAGCACCGAGGGGAATCGGCATGAAAAACTGTTTTTT.

This clonotype was detected a few times. The V gene is TRBV4-3, the J gene TRBJ1-2; weak D call: TRBD1 (5 bases). Germline CDR1 LGHNA, CDR2 YSLEER. Trimming pared 1 base from V and 0 bases from J, leaving 9 bases between. The CDR3 runs 15 residues. The CDR3 bases are TGCGCCAGCAGCCAAGCCAGGGCCTCTAACTATGGCTACACCTTC. This codes for CASSQARASNYGYTF.

This clonotype was detected a few times. The chain employs TRBV6-5 and TRBJ2-3, with 8 bases fitting TRBD1. Germline CDR1 and CDR2: MNHEY and SVGAGI. This CDR3 spans 15 amino acids. V gave up 4 bases and J gave up 0 bases; unmatched junction bases: 3. CDR3 bases: TGTGCCAGCAGTTTGCAGGGGGCTAGCACAGATACGCAGTATTTT. It specifies CASSLQGASTDTQYF.

V usage is TRBV5-1 and J usage is TRBJ2-7; 15 bases match TRBD2. Trimming at V came to 3 bases and at J to 4 bases, leaving 8 bases not matched to a gene. CDR1 is SGHRS, CDR2 YFSETQ, per germline. The CDR3 is 17 amino acids. Here the CDR3 reads CASSSGTSGRPSYEQYF. The CDR3 DNA reads TGCGCCAGCAGCTCGGGGACTAGCGGGAGGCCTTCTTACGAGCAGTACTTC. The whole variable domain, filled in from reference TRBV5-1 and TRBJ2-7, reads KAGVTQTPRYLIKTRGQQVTLSCSPISGHRSVSWYQQTPGQGLQFLFEYFSETQRNKGNFPGRFSGRQFSNSRSEMNVSTLELGDSALYLCASSSGTSGRPSYEQYFGPGTRLTVT.

The chain carries TRBV11-1 and TRBJ1-3, with D perhaps matching TRBD1 (6 bases). The CDR3 totals 14 residues. The germline V gene encodes CDR1 SGHAT and CDR2 FQDESV (reference sequence). V lost 4 bases to trimming and J lost 4 bases, with 11 bases between them. DNA for the CDR3: TGTGCCAGCAGCTCCACAGGGCGAGGAAACACCATATATTTT. It translates to CASSSTGRGNTIYF.

This clonotype was counted a few times. V is TRBV20-1 and J is TRBJ2-1, with 7 bases aligning to TRBD2. Germline values: CDR1 DFQATT, CDR2 SNEGSKA (reference sequence). V lost 3 bases, J lost 4 bases, and 6 bases stayed unmatched. The CDR3 is 14 residues long. The chain's CDR3 is CSARLGGPYNEQFF. CDR3 DNA: TGCAGTGCTAGGTTGGGAGGGCCGTACAATGAGCAGTTCTTC.

There are many counts of this clonotype. The chain recombines TRBV28 with TRBJ1-5; D unclear. Trimming stripped 2 bases from V and 0 bases from J, with 14 bases between. The CDR3 contains 17 residues. Germline V CDR1 and CDR2: MDHEN, SYDVKM. CDR3 residues: CASSLISFSNSNQPQHF. The CDR3 DNA sequence: TGTGCCAGCAGTTTAATCAGCTTTAGTAATAGCAATCAGCCCCAGCATTTT.